These 5 T cell receptor beta chains share one sample of origin, sequenced in a study of shared clonotypes between healthy human individuals. Here immunoSEQ multiplex PCR was the method, and the copy in TCRdb shows in-frame clones only, minus some. The table lists around 1.6 million clones, 95% to 99% of them singletons. Sequenced material: naive CD4+ T cells sorted from blood. As for subset: CD45RA+ positively selected. The receptor set was obtained from a man aged 25-40 years in good health.

On this clone: Sequence at one end of the junction differs from germline and may be a read error. The CDR3 DNA reads as TGTGCTAGCAGCTCCCCAAGCGGGAGCACCGGGGAGCTGTTTTTT. This translates into CASSSPSGSTGELFF. This rearrangement joins TRBV7-7 to TRBJ2-2; 8 positions agree with TRBD2. This CDR3 has 15 residues. Germline V gene lookup returns CDR1 SSHAT and CDR2 FNYEAQ (reference sequence).

The chain carries TRBV4-1 and TRBJ2-1; 8 bases match TRBD2. Germline assignment: CDR1 MGHRA and CDR2 YSYEKL. Trimming removed 3 bases from V and 2 bases from J; junction bases left unmatched: 6. The CDR3 totals 16 residues. The CDR3 loop is CASSQAGTRPYNEQFF. The CDR3 DNA follows: TGCGCCAGCAGCCAGGCCGGGACTAGGCCCTACAATGAGCAGTTCTTC.

This chain joins TRBV6-6 and TRBJ1-1, with 7 bases matching TRBD1. The ends lost 7 bases at V and 5 bases at J; junction bases unmatched: 16. CDR3 length: 16 amino acids. Germline V gene data show CDR1 as MNHNY and CDR2 as SVGAGI (reference sequence). CDR3 residues: CASNHGKGAILTEAFF. The CDR3 region has the DNA TGTGCCAGCAATCACGGTAAGGGGGCGATATTGACTGAAGCTTTCTTT.

The gene calls are TRBV27 and TRBJ2-7; D remains ambiguous. The CDR3 is 13 residues long. CDR1 is MNHEY, CDR2 SMNVEV, per germline (reference sequence). Trimming stripped 2 bases from V and 1 base from J, with 6 bases between. CDR3 sequence (DNA): TGTGCCAGCAGTTTAATGTTGTCCTACGAGCAGTACTTC. It is translated as CASSLMLSYEQYF.

The V call is TRBV6-1, the J call TRBJ2-2, with unresolved D. The CDR3 has 13 residues. The V gene lost 0 bases and the J gene lost 6 bases, with 5 bases spanning the gap. Germline values: CDR1 MNHNS, CDR2 SASEGT. CDR3 in amino acids: CASSEARAGELFF. The CDR3 region has the DNA TGTGCCAGCAGTGAAGCAAGGGCCGGGGAGCTGTTTTTT.